The rows below give T cell receptor beta chains drawn from one sample of a study of T cells in Graves' hyperthyroidism and ophthalmopathy. MiXCR, run by TCRdb on the multiplex PCR reads, gives a single entry per CDR3 protein. The sample lists around 560,000 distinct CDR3 sequences, around 17% occurring once. Specimen: blood. Source of these receptors: a woman aged 18-30 years with Graves' hyperthyroidism. Each CDR3 is given with its conserved first and last residue. A D gene is named only where the DNA matches it firmly. Clone size is given for some rows only: seen once, a few or many times, or a class if the clone is expanded.

d_gene	v_gene	j_gene	abundance	CDR3nt	CDR3aa
-	TRBV19	TRBJ1-6	few	TGTGCCAGTTGGTCAGGGTGGAATTCACCCCTCCACTTT	CASWSGWNSPLHF
TRBD2	TRBV5-1	TRBJ2-5	many	TGCGCCAGCAGCTTGAAAAGCGGGGGGAGTTTCGGTGAGACCCAGTACTTC	CASSLKSGGSFGETQYF
-	TRBV30	TRBJ2-3	many	TGTGCCTGGAGTCCCTGGATGGGAGATACGCAGTATTTT	CAWSPWMGDTQYF
-	TRBV10-3	TRBJ2-7	-	TGTGCCATCAGTGACCGGGGGGCCGAGTCCTACGAGCAGTACTTC	CAISDRGAESYEQYF
TRBD2	TRBV6-5	TRBJ2-1	few	TGTGCCAGCAGTTACTTAGCGGGAGGGGATGAGCAGTTCTTC	CASSYLAGGDEQFF
-	TRBV6-2/TRBV6-3	TRBJ2-7	once	TGTGCCACCACGGGGCAGAGCTCCTACGAGCAGTACTTC	CATTGQSSYEQYF
TRBD1	TRBV29-1	TRBJ2-7	few	TGCAGCGTTGCAGGGGGCCCCTACGAGCAGTACTTC	CSVAGGPYEQYF
-	TRBV3-1	TRBJ2-1	-	TGTGCCAGCAGCCAAGACCGCGCAAACAATGAGCAGTTCTTC	CASSQDRANNEQFF
-	TRBV5-1	TRBJ2-6	few	TGCGCCAGCAGCAAGTACGACCGCTCTGGGGCCAACGTCCTGACTTTC	CASSKYDRSGANVLTF
-	TRBV28	TRBJ1-2	-	TGTGCCAGCAGTCTCCAATATGGCTACACCTTC	CASSLQYGYTF
-	TRBV12-3/TRBV12-4	TRBJ1-5	few	TGTGCCAGCACCCGGTCGGGGACCCCGAATCAGCCCCAGCATTTT	CASTRSGTPNQPQHF
-	TRBV5-1	TRBJ1-4	-	TGCGCCAGCAGCTGGTGGGACGGTGAAAAACTGTTTTTT	CASSWWDGEKLFF
TRBD1	TRBV12-3/TRBV12-4	TRBJ1-1	many	TGTGCCAGCAGTTGGGGGGACAGGAACACTGAAGCTTTCTTT	CASSWGDRNTEAFF
TRBD1	TRBV27	TRBJ1-2	-	TGTGCCAGCAGTTCAAGACAGGGGGGCTACACCTTC	CASSSRQGGYTF
-	TRBV18	TRBJ1-3	-	TGTGCCAGCTCACCAGGGGAAAACACCATATATTTT	CASSPGENTIYF
-	TRBV14	TRBJ2-7	many	TGTGCCAGCAGCCAAGTCAACACTGACTACGAGCAGTACTTC	CASSQVNTDYEQYF
-	TRBV18	TRBJ2-1	-	TGTGCCAGCTCAACCCGGGACCTGAGCTCCTACAATGAGCAGTTCTTC	CASSTRDLSSYNEQFF
TRBD2	TRBV6-5	TRBJ2-6	few	TGTGCCAGCAGTTACTCTGCGGGAGTAGTGTTGGGGGCCAACGTCCTGACTTTC	CASSYSAGVVLGANVLTF
-	TRBV11-3	TRBJ2-2	many	TGTGCCAGCAGCTTAGTTGCAGGGGCGATGAACACCGGGGAGCTGTTTTTT	CASSLVAGAMNTGELFF
TRBD2	TRBV27	TRBJ2-7	many	TGTGCCAGCAGTTTAAAGGCTAGCGGGCTTACCTACGAGCAGTACTTC	CASSLKASGLTYEQYF
-	TRBV19	TRBJ2-1	-	TGTGCCAGTAGTATAGATCTTTCTAGCAGCTCCTACAATGAGCAGTTCTTC	CASSIDLSSSSYNEQFF
-	TRBV20-1	TRBJ2-5	many	TGCAGTGCTGCCTCAGGGTTAGAGACCCAGTACTTC	CSAASGLETQYF
-	TRBV12-3/TRBV12-4	TRBJ2-3	few	TGTGCCAGCAGTTTAGCGGGAGGTACGCAGTATTTT	CASSLAGGTQYF
-	TRBV28	TRBJ2-1	few	TGTGCCAGCACCGGGAATTGGGTTGAGCAGTTCTTC	CASTGNWVEQFF
-	TRBV20-1	TRBJ1-2	many	TGCAGTGCTAGAAACATTAACTATGGCTACACCTTC	CSARNINYGYTF
-	TRBV6-2/TRBV6-3	TRBJ1-5	few	TGTGCCAGCTCTAGGTTGGGAAATCAGCCCCAGCATTTT	CASSRLGNQPQHF
TRBD2	TRBV29-1	TRBJ2-5	few	TGCAGCGTTGACCCAGCGGGAGGTGGAGAGACCCAGTACTTC	CSVDPAGGGETQYF
TRBD1	TRBV19	TRBJ2-2	few	TGTGCCAGTAGTAGACAGGGTTGGTCCACCGGGGAGCTGTTTTTT	CASSRQGWSTGELFF
TRBD2	TRBV24-1	TRBJ2-5	many	TGTGCCACCAGTGATTTTCGGGCTAGCGGGTTAGAGGAGACCCAGTACTTC	CATSDFRASGLEETQYF
-	TRBV6-1	TRBJ1-1	many	TGTGCCAGCAGATCCGGGACAAGCACTGAAGCTTTCTTT	CASRSGTSTEAFF
TRBD1	TRBV29-1	TRBJ1-2	many	TGCAGCTATACTCCGGGACAGGGTTCTAACTATGGCTACACCTTC	CSYTPGQGSNYGYTF
-	TRBV20-1	TRBJ2-5	many	TGCAGTGCCAATAACCCACAGAAGACTGTCCAAGAGACCCAGTACTTC	CSANNPQKTVQETQYF
-	TRBV12-3/TRBV12-4	TRBJ2-3	many	TGTGCCAGCAGCCTCCAGACCTCCCGCACAGATACGCAGTATTTT	CASSLQTSRTDTQYF
-	TRBV7-9	TRBJ1-2	-	TGTGCCAGCAGCTCAGGGACCTACTATGGCTACACCTTC	CASSSGTYYGYTF
-	TRBV5-1	TRBJ2-7	-	TGCGCCAGCAGCTTGGTAGTGGGGCCTGCCTCCTACGAGCAGTACTTC	CASSLVVGPASYEQYF
-	TRBV2	TRBJ2-5	many	TGTGCCAGCAGTGACGGGCGATTAGCGCAACGCCAAGAGACCCAGTACTTC	CASSDGRLAQRQETQYF
TRBD1	TRBV20-1	TRBJ1-6	-	TGCAGTGCTAGGACAGGACAGGGAGCTTCACCCCTCCACTTT	CSARTGQGASPLHF
TRBD1	TRBV15	TRBJ2-3	many	TGTGCCACCAGCAGAGCTACAGGGGGTGTAGATACGCAGTATTTT	CATSRATGGVDTQYF
TRBD1	TRBV2	TRBJ1-5	few	TGTGCCAGCATCGAGGGTGAAGGGGGCAAGCCCCAGCATTTT	CASIEGEGGKPQHF
-	TRBV20-1	TRBJ2-3	once	TGCAGTGCCGCGGAGCAATCCCTGACAGATACGCAGTATTTT	CSAAEQSLTDTQYF
-	TRBV10-2	TRBJ2-3	-	TGCGCCAGCAGTGAGTCGGCTAACAAAGATACGCAGTATTTT	CASSESANKDTQYF
TRBD1	TRBV7-2	TRBJ1-1	many	TGTGCCAGCAGCCACCCCGGGACAGGGGTAGAGACTGAAGCTTTCTTT	CASSHPGTGVETEAFF
-	TRBV30	TRBJ2-3	few	TGTGCCTGGAGTGTCCGGGTAAGGAGAACAGATACGCAGTATTTT	CAWSVRVRRTDTQYF
-	TRBV10-2	TRBJ2-1	-	TGCGAGGAGGGGTATCTGTTTGTGAATGAGCAGTTCTTC	CEEGYLFVNEQFF
-	TRBV4-1	TRBJ1-1	-	TGCGCCAGCAGCCAAGATCAAAACAGAGTGAACACTGAAGCTTTCTTT	CASSQDQNRVNTEAFF
TRBD2	TRBV24-1	TRBJ2-1	-	TGTGCCACCAGTGATTCGGGCGGGGGGCGTTTAAATGAGCAGTTCTTC	CATSDSGGGRLNEQFF
TRBD2	TRBV7-9	TRBJ2-1	-	TGTGCCAGCAGACCAACTAGCGGGGGGGCCCTCTCAAATGAGCAGTTCTTC	CASRPTSGGALSNEQFF
-	TRBV12-3/TRBV12-4	TRBJ1-2	many	TGTGCCAGCAGTTTTCCGGGGCATGGCTACACCTTC	CASSFPGHGYTF
TRBD2	TRBV4-2	TRBJ2-1	few	TGTGCCAGCAGCCAAGATGGTCTCGGGGGAAAACTAGCGGGGATCAATGAGCAGTTCTTC	CASSQDGLGGKLAGINEQFF
-	TRBV6-9	TRBJ2-2	-	TGTGCCAGCAGATTACAGCAGTACACCGGGGAGCTGTTTTTT	CASRLQQYTGELFF
-	TRBV5-1	TRBJ2-5	-	TGCGCCAGCAGTTTCGGGACGGATAAAGAGACCCAGTACTTC	CASSFGTDKETQYF
TRBD2	TRBV7-2	TRBJ2-7	many	TGTGCCAGCAGCTTGGGACTAATCCCGGTGCACGAGCAGTACTTC	CASSLGLIPVHEQYF
TRBD2	TRBV4-3	TRBJ2-1	-	TGCGCCAGCAGCCAAGATACTAGCGGGGGGGCCGGTGAGCAGTTCTTC	CASSQDTSGGAGEQFF
-	TRBV6-1	TRBJ2-5	-	TGTGCCACCAGAGCTAGCCAAGAGACCCAGTACTTC	CATRASQETQYF
-	TRBV4-3	TRBJ1-2	-	TGCGCCAGCAGCCAAGTAAGAGGAGATGGGAACTATGGCTACACCTTC	CASSQVRGDGNYGYTF
TRBD1	TRBV10-2	TRBJ2-3	-	TGCGCCAGCAGTGCTGACAGGGACGGGACAGATACGCAGTATTTT	CASSADRDGTDTQYF
-	TRBV19	TRBJ1-5	few	TGTGCCAGTCGGCAACCGGGACGGAGGGATATATATAGCAATCAGCCCCAGCATTTT	CASRQPGRRDIYSNQPQHF
-	TRBV11-2	TRBJ2-1	many	TGTGCCAGCAGCCAAACAGGGTATGAGCAGTTCTTC	CASSQTGYEQFF
-	TRBV4-1	TRBJ2-5	many	TGTGCCAGCAGCCGCCCCCAAGAGACCCAGTACTTC	CASSRPQETQYF
TRBD1	TRBV5-1	TRBJ2-7	few	TGCGCCAGCAGCTTGGAACAGGGGGATTCCTACGAGCAGTACTTC	CASSLEQGDSYEQYF